This T cell receptor (beta chain) was sequenced for a study of blood T cells in healthy people across ages. CDR3 length equals 17 residues. Trimming left V 2 bases short and J 5 bases short, with 22 bases between. Germline V CDR1 and CDR2: MNHNS, SASEGT. The use of a sample-barcoded 5' primer and a J-beta primer mix characterized a second PCR of about 6 to 12 cycles. TCRdb processed the 5' RACE reads anew with MiXCR; each CDR3 protein has one entry. The sample has roughly 800,000 distinct CDR3 sequences, 55% to 75% seen once; the top ten hold roughly 22%. This clonotype has more than one count but fewer than ten. Total RNA, at least 6 micrograms per sample, came from PBMCs.

The chain uses TRBV6-1 and TRBJ2-7; maybe TRBD2 (5 bases). The sequenced material came from blood. This receptor was identified in a man under 40 in good health. CDR3 sequence (DNA): TGTGCCAGCAGTGAAAGACCCGGATCGGGGTATAGCGACGAGCAGTACTTC. This sequence encodes CASSERPGSGYSDEQYF.